This entry describes one T cell receptor (beta chain). What it binds is unknown. TCRdb independently ran MiXCR on the RACE reads; one entry per CDR3 protein. The profile shows about 110,000 distinct CDR3 sequences, approximately 8.8% of them singletons. This sample is part of a study of human T cells and chemical hapten exposure. Study background: 0.01% DPC was applied to the upper back in patch tests, which were read at 6 days. Small discrepancies in pooled library volume mainly accounted for the varying TCR yields per sample. Study results and limitations: The study found that DPC sensitization did not change TCRs above 1 in 1000 frequency.

Time point meaning: patch test 2, 6 weeks after DPC sensitization. The sample's treatment: therapeutic diphenylcyclopropenone sensitization with weekly scalp DPC. The CDR3 is 12 residues long. Germline V CDR1 and CDR2: SGHNT, YYREEE (reference sequence). The V and J ends lost 4 bases and 6 bases respectively, with 10 bases between them. The V gene is TRBV5-4, the J gene TRBJ2-5; D gene uncertain. The sample here was whole blood, taken in connection with sensitization to the hapten diphenylcyclopropenone (DPC). This TCR was sampled from a woman in her thirties or forties with alopecia areata. Some clones in this sample may be carry-over from other donors' samples. The CDR3 DNA is TGTGCCAGCAGCCTGTTGACCCAGACCCAGTACTTC. Amino acids: CASSLLTQTQYF.